This is a list of T cell receptor beta chains from one sample in a study of blood T cells in healthy people across ages. TCRdb re-derived calls from the 5' RACE reads in MiXCR, one entry per CDR3 protein. The table lists about 680,000 distinct CDR3 sequences, around half of them singletons. Specimen: blood. The receptors come from a woman in her sixties in good health. CDR3s include the opening cysteine and the closing phenylalanine or tryptophan. The D gene is left open where the match is weak. Size is stated for part of the rows, as once, few or many counts, or as a class when the clone is expanded.

.,TRBV6-2/TRBV6-3,TRBJ2-1,.,17,TGTGCCAGCAGTTACTATCCGGGCCGGGCGCCCTTAAATGAGCAGTTCTTC,CASSYYPGRAPLNEQFF
.,TRBV6-2/TRBV6-3,TRBJ2-7,many,13,TGTGCCAGCAGTTACTCGGGTAGACACGAGCAGTACTTC,CASSYSGRHEQYF
.,TRBV29-1,TRBJ2-7,few,12,TGCAGCGCCGTCACTAGGAGTTTGGAGCAGTACTTC,CSAVTRSLEQYF
TRBD1,TRBV12-3/TRBV12-4,TRBJ2-7,.,14,TGTGCCAGCACTGACAGGGGGCAGAGAAATGAGCAGTACTTC,CASTDRGQRNEQYF
TRBD1,TRBV7-2,TRBJ2-2,.,15,TGTGCCAGCAGCTCAAGACAGGGTTACACCGGGGAGCTGTTTTTT,CASSSRQGYTGELFF
TRBD2,TRBV7-6,TRBJ2-4,.,13,TGTGCCAGCAAACTAGCGGGAGACAATGAGCAGTACTTC,CASKLAGDNEQYF
TRBD2,TRBV7-2,TRBJ2-1,few,14,TGTGCCAGCAGCTCTAGCGGGTCTTCCATCGGGCAGTTCTTC,CASSSSGSSIGQFF
TRBD1,TRBV7-3,TRBJ2-3,few,14,TGTGCCAGCAGCCTAGGGACAGAGGCAGATACGCAGTATTTT,CASSLGTEADTQYF
TRBD1,TRBV9,TRBJ2-1,.,14,TGTGCCAGCAGCCCCGCGGACAGGGGAGGTGAGCAGTTCTTC,CASSPADRGGEQFF
TRBD2,TRBV28,TRBJ2-7,.,15,TGTGCCAGCAGTCCCGTAGCGGGAGGAGGCTACGAGCAGTACTTC,CASSPVAGGGYEQYF
.,TRBV4-1,TRBJ2-1,few,15,TGCGCCAGCAGCCAAGAGCGCATGGGGTTGAATGAGCAGTTCTTC,CASSQERMGLNEQFF
TRBD2,TRBV28,TRBJ2-7,.,16,TGTGCCAGCAGTGCCGGACATGCTAGCGGGGTCTACGAGCAGTACTTC,CASSAGHASGVYEQYF
.,TRBV20-1,TRBJ2-1,many,11,TGCAGTGCTAGATCCGGGAATGAGCAGTTCTTC,CSARSGNEQFF
TRBD2,TRBV9,TRBJ2-3,.,16,TGTGCCAGCAGCGTAGATGACGGGAGGGCGGCAGATACGCAGTATTTT,CASSVDDGRAADTQYF
TRBD1,TRBV28,TRBJ2-1,.,14,TGTGCCAGCAGTTGGGACAGGCCTAACAATGAGCAGTTCTTC,CASSWDRPNNEQFF
.,TRBV20-1,TRBJ2-1,.,13,TGCAGTGCTCCCGGACTAAACCGCCATGAGCAGTTCTTC,CSAPGLNRHEQFF
TRBD1,TRBV29-1,TRBJ2-3,few,17,TGCAGCGTCACAGGGACAGGGATGCAGGCTAGCACAGATACGCAGTATTTT,CSVTGTGMQASTDTQYF